The clone carrying this TCR beta chain was found many times. Its cognate antigen is unknown. The V and J ends lost 6 bases and 6 bases, in that order; junction bases with no gene match: 6. This CDR3 is 14 amino acids long. Active moderate-to-severe ophthalmopathy, Clinical Activity Score at least 3, NOSPECS at least 4, under 3 months' duration. A patient was excluded if there was uncontrolled infection, other autoimmune disease, pregnancy or lactation. Using RNA transcripts as the source, TCR beta CDR3 regions were amplified. The primer set for the first-round RT-PCR of the TCR CDR3 was HTBI. TCRdb used MiXCR to reprocess the multiplex PCR reads, holding one entry per CDR3 protein. The sample lists 350,000 to 400,000 distinct CDR3 sequences, roughly 18% occurring once. The entry originates in a study of T cells in Graves' hyperthyroidism and ophthalmopathy. Findings and limits, study-wide: In the blood, most expanded thyroid clonotypes above 0.001 appeared as well. Ophthalmopathy and stable hyperthyroidism were separated by a 13 V-J model.

This chain links TRBV12-3 or TRBV12-4 with TRBJ1-5, with 9 bases lining up with TRBD1. The sequencing sample was made of blood. This clonotype originated in a man between 18 and 29 years old with Graves' ophthalmopathy. This CDR3 is CASRGTGLSQPQHF. The DNA of the CDR3 is TGTGCCAGCAGAGGGACAGGGTTGTCTCAGCCCCAGCATTTT.